In its sample, the clone carrying this T cell receptor beta chain was seen many times. The sample's time point: newly diagnosed GD, antithyroid drugs for less than 3 months. Scientists built the TCR library using RNA that was extracted from PBMCs. CDR3 size: 15 residues. Per germline, CDR1 SGHVS and CDR2 FQNEAQ. V was trimmed by 3 bases and J by 2 bases, leaving 11 bases between them. CDR3 regions were amplified by Arm-PCR using iRepertoire HTBI primers to build TCR beta libraries. One entry per CDR3 protein results from TCRdb running MiXCR on the multiplex PCR reads. The sample has about 500,000 distinct CDR3 sequences, around 12% seen once; the top ten hold 8% to 10%. These data are taken from a study of regulatory T cells in long-lasting Graves disease. This sample was shared with a second study, whose subject was T cells in Graves' hyperthyroidism and ophthalmopathy.

The clonotype originates from a woman aged 25 to 39 with Graves disease. The sequenced sample was peripheral blood mononuclear cells (PBMCs), obtained at new diagnosis, from a patient treated with antithyroid drugs. The V gene is TRBV7-8, the J gene TRBJ2-1; no clear D. CDR3 bases: TGTGCCAGCAGCTTCGGTCAGGCCCCCTACAATGAGCAGTTCTTC. Translated: CASSFGQAPYNEQFF.